Presented here are 30 T cell receptor beta chains from one specimen sequenced in a study of T cell repertoires in aging, cancer and after chemotherapy. Amplification of TCR beta used genomic DNA extracted from peripheral blood. Multiplex touch-down PCR with TRB-A/B primers amplified rearranged V-D-J TRB sequences. TCRdb itself ran the multiplex PCR reads through MiXCR, one entry per CDR3 protein. Of over 8,500 distinct CDR3 sequences detected, roughly a quarter appear once; the ten largest clones hold 2% to 3%. The sequenced sample was blood. These receptor sequences come from a human donor in good health.

This clonotype is medium-sized by share. This chain connects TRBV7-9 to TRBJ1-2, with D unclear. V lost 3 bases to trimming and J lost 1 base, with 15 bases between them. The V gene's germline CDR1 is SEHNR and CDR2 FQNEAQ (reference sequence). The CDR3 loop spans 16 amino acids. The CDR3 sequence is CASSFHGKDYNYGYTF. The DNA of the CDR3 is TGTGCCAGCAGCTTTCACGGGAAGGACTATAACTATGGCTACACCTTC. The full variable domain, completed using reference TRBV7-9 and TRBJ1-2, is DTGVSQNPRHKITKRGQNVTFRCDPISEHNRLYWYRQTLGQGPEFLTYFQNEAQLEKSRLLSDRFSAERPKGSFSTLEIQRTEQGDSAMYLCASSFHGKDYNYGYTFGSGTRLTVV.

This rearrangement joins TRBV7-2 to TRBJ2-4, with 11 nucleotides matching TRBD2. With 8 bases clipped from V and 8 bases from J, the junction kept 14 bases outside the gene matches. Germline V gene lookup returns CDR1 SGHTA and CDR2 FQGNSA. CDR3 length: 16 amino acids. The CDR3 is CASGPILAGGPDIQYF. The CDR3 DNA sequence: TGTGCCAGCGGCCCAATATTAGCGGGAGGGCCGGACATTCAGTACTTC.

This clonotype was seen a few times. The V and J genes are TRBV5-1 and TRBJ1-5; D is ambiguous. CDR3 length equals 18 residues. V lost 4 bases and J 0 bases, leaving 20 bases between the germline ends. Per germline, CDR1 SGHRS and CDR2 YFSETQ. This chain's CDR3 is CASSVVGQSVYSNQPQHF. CDR3 DNA: TGCGCCAGCAGCGTTGTTGGTCAGAGTGTATATAGCAATCAGCCCCAGCATTTT.

The chain joins TRBV18 to TRBJ2-3; TRBD2 aligns across 7 bases. J was trimmed by 2 bases and V by 1 base; bases with no gene match: 6. Germline V gives CDR1 KGHSH, CDR2 LQKENI. The CDR3 length is 16 residues. The CDR3 DNA follows: TGTGCCAGCTCACCACGGTCTAGCGGCTACACAGATACGCAGTATTTT. It translates to CASSPRSSGYTDTQYF.

The chain uses TRBV5-1 and TRBJ2-7, with D uncertain. The CDR3 loop spans 15 amino acids. Germline CDR1 SGHRS, CDR2 YFSETQ. The V and J ends lost 4 bases and 3 bases respectively, with 17 bases between them. The CDR3 coding sequence is TGCGCCAGCAGCCCAGGAGTAGGCGTTGTCTACGAGCAGTACTTC. This gives the protein CASSPGVGVVYEQYF.

V is TRBV10-1 and J is TRBJ2-2; perhaps TRBD1 as D (6 bases). Germline loops: CDR1 WNHNN, CDR2 SYGVQD (reference sequence). The V end was cut by 9 bases, the J end by 5 bases, with 13 bases between. The CDR3 spans 13 residues. The CDR3 coding sequence is TGCGCCAGTTCTCTTACAGGGACCGGGGAGCTGTTTTTT. Protein sequence: CASSLTGTGELFF.

This clonotype is classed as medium-sized. The chain joins TRBV19 to TRBJ2-7; 8 nucleotides align to TRBD2. The length of the CDR3 is 14 residues. Germline V gene lookup returns CDR1 LNHDA and CDR2 SQIVND (reference sequence). The J segment lost 3 bases and the V segment lost 7 bases, leaving 8 bases of the junction unmatched. The CDR3 nucleotides read TGTGCCAGTACGGTCCGAGCGGGGGACTACGAGCAGTACTTC. Its protein product is CASTVRAGDYEQYF.

This clonotype qualifies as medium-sized. The V and J genes are TRBV29-1 and TRBJ2-4, with 9 positions matching TRBD1. V lost 6 bases to trimming and J lost 1 base; unmatched junction nucleotides: 1. The CDR3 runs 13 residues. Germline V gene lookup returns CDR1 SQVTM and CDR2 ANQGSEA. The DNA of the CDR3 is TGCAGCGTACAGGGGGCGGCCAAAAACATTCAGTACTTC. This translates into CSVQGAAKNIQYF. Supplemented by reference TRBV29-1 and TRBJ2-4, the full variable domain reads SAVISQKPSRDICQRGTSLTIQCQVDSQVTMMFWYRQQPGQSLTLIATANQGSEATYESGFVIDKFPISRPNLTFSTLTVSNMSPEDSSIYLCSVQGAAKNIQYFGAGTRLSVL.

The genes are TRBV5-1 and TRBJ2-7, with TRBD2 matching over 10 bases. V trimming: 7 bases; J trimming: 12 bases; junction bases outside the gene matches: 13. The V gene's germline CDR1 is SGHRS and CDR2 YFSETQ. The CDR3 length is 13 residues. The CDR3 DNA reads as TGCGCCAGCTTGGCTAGCGGGAGTCGCGAGGCGTACTTC. Translating gives CASLASGSREAYF.

The V and J genes are TRBV11-2 and TRBJ2-7; 8 nucleotides line up with TRBD1. The CDR3 sequence is 15 residues long. V lost 5 bases to trimming and J lost 2 bases; unmatched junction nucleotides: 8. Per the germline V gene, CDR1 is SGHAT and CDR2 is FQNNGV. Here the CDR3 DNA reads TGTGCCAGCAGCCACGGACAGGGTCGTACCTACGAGCAGTACTTC. Protein sequence: CASSHGQGRTYEQYF. The full variable domain, rest sourced from reference TRBV11-2 and TRBJ2-7, is EAGVAQSPRYKIIEKRQSVAFWCNPISGHATLYWYQQILGQGPKLLIQFQNNGVVDDSQLPKDRFSAERLKGVDSTLKIQPAKLEDSAVYLCASSHGQGRTYEQYFGPGTRLTVT.

This clonotype is medium-sized in the sample. This chain connects TRBV5-5 to TRBJ2-7; the D is unclear. There are 14 residues in the CDR3. CDR1 SGHKS and CDR2 YYEKEE come from the germline V gene (reference sequence). V was trimmed by 0 bases and J by 3 bases, leaving 10 bases between them. CDR3 protein: CASSLDPQFYEQYF. The CDR3 bases are TGTGCCAGCAGCTTGGATCCCCAGTTCTACGAGCAGTACTTC. Full variable domain (missing parts from reference TRBV5-5 and TRBJ2-7): DAGVTQSPTHLIKTRGQQVTLRCSPISGHKSVSWYQQVLGQGPQFIFQYYEKEERGRGNFPDRFSARQFPNYSSELNVNALLLGDSALYLCASSLDPQFYEQYFGPGTRLTVT.

V is TRBV11-2 and J is TRBJ2-5; the D call may be TRBD1 or TRBD2 (5 bases each). Germline loops: CDR1 SGHAT, CDR2 FQNNGV. The V end lost 5 bases, the J end lost 4 bases, and 17 bases lay between the germline ends. This CDR3 spans 15 amino acids. DNA for the CDR3: TGTGCCAGCAGCCGTCCCGCCTTTGGGGGAGAGACCCAGTACTTC. It translates to CASSRPAFGGETQYF.

V and J are TRBV6-2 or TRBV6-3 and TRBJ2-1, with 10 bases fitting TRBD2. With V trimmed by 0 bases and J by 10 bases, 9 bases remained unmatched. The CDR3 spans 16 residues. In germline, CDR1 is MNHEY, CDR2 SVGEGT. CDR3 region: CASSYSSSGRSREQFF. CDR3 sequence (DNA): TGTGCCAGCAGTTACTCGTCTAGCGGGAGATCTAGGGAGCAGTTCTTC.

Sample share makes this clonotype medium-sized. The rearrangement uses TRBV4-2 and TRBJ2-2; the D is unclear. CDR3 length: 12 residues. Germline-derived CDR1 and CDR2 are LGHNA and YNFKEQ. The V end was cut by 2 bases, the J end by 6 bases, with 4 bases between. Here the CDR3 reads CASSQHPGELFF. CDR3 coding DNA: TGTGCCAGCAGCCAACATCCCGGGGAGCTGTTTTTT.

On this clonotype itself: Just one base apart from a much larger clone, this may be a read error. The chain combines TRBV6-5 with TRBJ2-2; tentatively, D is TRBD1 (6 bases). Germline V gives CDR1 MNHEY, CDR2 SVGAGI. This CDR3 contains 12 residues. The CDR3 bases are TGTGGCAGCAGACAGGCCACCGGGGAGCTGTTTTTT. It codes for CGSRQATGELFF.

For this clonotype: Without the conserved terminal phenylalanine or tryptophan, this CDR3 likely stems from a read error. V usage is TRBV30 and J usage is TRBJ1-2; 8 bases line up with TRBD1. The CDR3 contains 16 residues. J was trimmed by 7 bases and V by 2 bases; bases with no gene match: 15. Germline-derived CDR1 and CDR2 are GTSNPN and SVGIG (reference sequence). CDR3 DNA sequence: TGTGCCTGGAGTTACCCCCGCGGGGACAGGCTCTGTGGCTACACCATC. Amino acid sequence: CAWSYPRGDRLCGYTI.

In its sample, this clonotype ranks as medium-sized. The chain uses TRBV6-2 or TRBV6-3 and TRBJ1-2; no reliable D call. The CDR3 has 14 amino acids. Between the trimmed V and J ends, which lost 5 bases and 4 bases, there was a span of 14 bases. Germline loops: CDR1 MNHEY, CDR2 SVGEGT. CDR3: CASSVPEGFYGYTF. In DNA form, the CDR3 reads TGTGCCAGCAGTGTTCCGGAGGGTTTCTATGGCTACACCTTC.

This rearrangement joins TRBV25-1 to TRBJ1-2, with D possibly TRBD1 on 6 matching bases. The CDR3 contains 15 residues. The germline CDR1 and CDR2 sequences are MGHDK and SYGVNS. V was pared by 2 bases and J by 0 bases, with 10 bases between. CDR3: CASSEPAGANYGYTF. DNA for the CDR3: TGTGCCAGCAGTGAACCCGCAGGGGCTAACTATGGCTACACCTTC.

The chain joins TRBV7-2 to TRBJ1-5; D unresolved. CDR1 and CDR2 from the germline V gene are SGHTA and FQGNSA. V was pared by 4 bases and J by 3 bases, with 10 bases between. This CDR3 spans 14 amino acids. CDR3: CASSYRRDNQPQHF. The DNA for the CDR3 is TGTGCCAGCAGCTATCGCCGGGACAATCAGCCCCAGCATTTT.

A few counts support this clonotype. The gene calls are TRBV27 and TRBJ1-1; 7 bases match TRBD1. CDR1 is MNHEY and CDR2 is SMNVEV in the germline V gene (reference sequence). The CDR3 totals 16 residues. The V segment lost 2 bases and the J segment 4 bases; nucleotides outside the gene matches: 10. CDR3 bases: TGTGCCAGCAGTTTACTCTGGACAGGCCGGGGCACTGAAGCTTTCTTT. This encodes CASSLLWTGRGTEAFF.

The chain joins TRBV5-4 to TRBJ2-3; D unresolved. This CDR3 spans 11 amino acids. Trimming stripped 4 bases from V and 6 bases from J, with 6 bases between. Germline-derived CDR1 and CDR2 are SGHNT and YYREEE (reference sequence). As DNA, the CDR3 is TGTGCCAGCAGCACCCAGGATACGCAGTATTTT. This gives the protein CASSTQDTQYF.

There are a few counts of this clonotype. The J gene is TRBJ1-1, the V gene TRBV20-1, with D uncertain. The CDR3 is 10 residues long. Germline CDR1 and CDR2: DFQATT and SNEGSKA (reference sequence). V gave up 3 bases and J gave up 8 bases, with 7 bases separating them. The CDR3 region has the DNA TGCAGTGCTAGCCGCCGGGAAGCTTTCTTT. Residues: CSASRREAFF.

The V gene is TRBV6-2 or TRBV6-3, the J gene TRBJ2-7; TRBD1 matches 9 bases. This CDR3 is built from 17 residues. The germline CDR1 and CDR2 sequences are MNHEY and SVGEGT. The trim removed 5 bases at V and 2 bases at J, leaving 13 bases unmatched. In DNA, the CDR3 is TGTGCCAGCAGTCCCCCCGAGACAGGGGGTCCTCCCTACGAGCAGTACTTC. It is translated as CASSPPETGGPPYEQYF.

This clonotype has a handful of counts. J is TRBJ1-3 and V is TRBV5-4, with 8 bases aligning to TRBD1. The junction had 7 bases not matched to a gene; V was cut back by 2 bases and J by 0 bases. The CDR3 covers 17 residues. Germline V lookup: CDR1 SGHNT, CDR2 YYREEE (reference sequence). The CDR3 loop is CASSFGTGTLSGNTIYF. For the CDR3, the DNA is TGTGCCAGCAGCTTCGGGACAGGAACACTCTCTGGAAACACCATATATTTT.

About this clonotype: This sequence may be a read error, since a much larger clone differs from it by one base. The chain carries TRBV7-9 and TRBJ1-1; D ambiguous. CDR1 SEHNR and CDR2 FQNEAQ come from the germline V gene (reference sequence). There are 16 residues in the CDR3. The CDR3: CVSSRGGVGPKTEAFF. CDR3 coding DNA: TGTGTCAGCAGCCGAGGAGGCGTAGGGCCTAAAACTGAAGCTTTCTTT.

The V call is TRBV2, the J call TRBJ1-5, with D perhaps TRBD1 (6 bases). Germline V CDR1 and CDR2: SNHLY, FYNNEI. Trimming cost V 4 bases and J 4 bases, with 11 bases left between them. The CDR3 loop spans 14 amino acids. The DNA for the CDR3 is TGTGCCAGCAGTGCTGGACAGCCAAATCAGCCCCAGCATTTT. Translation gives CASSAGQPNQPQHF.

This clonotype turned up a few times. This chain uses TRBV5-1 with TRBJ2-7; 10 bases map to TRBD1. Looked up from germline, CDR1 is SGHRS and CDR2 is YFSETQ. CDR3 length equals 13 residues. Trimming at V came to 6 bases and at J to 6 bases, leaving 6 bases not matched to a gene. The CDR3 is CASKLDRGSEQYF. In nucleotides, the CDR3 is TGCGCCAGCAAATTGGACAGGGGGTCCGAGCAGTACTTC.

This clonotype occurred a few times. One junction end does not reproduce the germline sequence, and a read error may be involved. The chain links TRBV4-3 to TRBJ2-5; the D gene is possibly TRBD2 (5 bases). CDR1 LGHNA and CDR2 YSLEER come from the germline V gene. The CDR3 length is 14 residues. DNA of the CDR3: TGCGCCAGCAGCCAATCGAGGTCCGGGGAGACCCAGTACTTT. Residues: CASSQSRSGETQYF.

In this sample, this clonotype turned up a few times. This sequence joins TRBV6-2 or TRBV6-3 and TRBJ2-1; D possibly corresponds to TRBD1 (5 bases). Germline CDR1 reads MNHEY; CDR2 reads SVGEGT. Trimming left V 5 bases short and J 0 bases short, with 14 bases between. The CDR3 runs 16 residues. CDR3 nucleotide sequence: TGTGCCAGCAGTGGACATTTTTTAAGCTCCTACAATGAGCAGTTCTTC. It is translated as CASSGHFLSSYNEQFF.

This clonotype is termed medium-sized (0.01 to 0.1%). This chain joins TRBV20-1 and TRBJ2-7; 7 positions match TRBD2. There are 11 residues in the CDR3. J was trimmed by 5 bases and V by 5 bases; bases with no gene match: 3. From germline, CDR1 is DFQATT and CDR2 SNEGSKA (reference sequence). DNA for the CDR3: TGCAGTGCTGCCGGGGGGAACGAGCAGTACTTC. This sequence encodes CSAAGGNEQYF.